Following are 8 T cell receptor beta chains from one sample sequenced in a study of cytomegalovirus exposure and HLA in healthy donors. PCR employed 60 Vbeta and 13 Jbeta primers. Clones were read by immunoSEQ multiplex PCR, and TCRdb kept only the in-frame ones, dropping some. The sample yields approximately 150,000 clones, 65% to 85% seen once. Sequenced material: PBMCs. The source of these receptors is a woman aged 40 to 50 in good health and CMV-seropositive.

This chain links TRBV10-1 with TRBJ2-2; D is unclear. Germline values: CDR1 WNHNN, CDR2 SYGVQD (reference sequence). The V and J ends lost 4 bases and 3 bases respectively, with 9 bases between them. This CDR3 contains 14 residues. CDR3 in DNA: TGCGCCAGCAGTGCCACAGTAGACACCGGGGAGCTGTTTTTT. This encodes CASSATVDTGELFF.

The gene calls are TRBV11-2 and TRBJ1-3; 9 nucleotides line up with TRBD1. This CDR3 spans 14 amino acids. Trimming removed 5 bases from V and 8 bases from J; junction bases left unmatched: 7. Germline CDR1 SGHAT, CDR2 FQNNGV. This CDR3 reads CASSPGQGRDTIYF. For the CDR3, the DNA is TGTGCCAGCAGCCCGGGACAGGGCCGGGACACCATATATTTT.

The chain uses TRBV7-9 and TRBJ2-3, with 12 positions matching TRBD1. J was trimmed by 5 bases and V by 0 bases; bases with no gene match: 6. Germline V CDR1 and CDR2: SEHNR, FQNEAQ (reference sequence). This CDR3 is 17 amino acids long. CDR3 coding DNA: TGTGCCAGCAGCTTAGCCCCGGGACAGGGGGCGCAAGATACGCAGTATTTT. It yields the protein CASSLAPGQGAQDTQYF.

With respect to this clone: The junction does not match germline at one end; this may be a read error. DNA of the CDR3: TGTTCCAGCAGCTCGCGCGGGAAGTCGAGAGACGAGCAGTACTTC. It translates to CSSSSRGKSRDEQYF. This chain connects TRBV7-9 to TRBJ2-7; tentative D call: TRBD2 (6 bases). This CDR3 contains 15 residues. Germline V gene sequence: CDR1 SEHNR, CDR2 FQNEAQ (reference sequence). The entire variable domain, with the rest obtained from reference TRBV7-9 and TRBJ2-7, is as follows: DTGVSQNPRHKITKRGQNVTFRCDPISEHNRLYWYRQTLGQGPEFLTYFQNEAQLEKSRLLSDRFSAERPKGSFSTLEIQRTEQGDSAMYLCSSSSRGKSRDEQYFGPGTRLTVT.

The chain employs TRBV7-6 and TRBJ2-5, with 10 bases aligning to TRBD2. V gave up 1 base and J gave up 2 bases; unmatched junction bases: 7. Germline assignment: CDR1 SGHVS and CDR2 FNYEAQ. The CDR3 runs 17 residues. The CDR3 DNA follows: TGTGCCAGCAGCTTAGTCTTGGCTAGCGGGGGACAAGAGACCCAGTACTTC. Residues: CASSLVLASGGQETQYF.

The chain recombines TRBV6-5 with TRBJ2-2, with D hard to call. Trimming pared 4 bases from V and 5 bases from J, leaving 8 bases between. The germline CDR1 and CDR2 sequences are MNHEY and SVGAGI. CDR3 length: 13 amino acids. CDR3 bases: TGTGCCAGCAGTTTTGGGCGAACCGGGGAGCTGTTTTTT. This sequence encodes CASSFGRTGELFF.

CDR3 amino acids: CAISDSNYEQYF. The CDR3 DNA sequence: TGTGCCATCAGTGATTCCAACTACGAGCAGTACTTC. The chain is built from TRBV10-3 and TRBJ2-7; D gene ambiguous. The V gene lost 3 bases and the J gene lost 3 bases, with 6 bases spanning the gap. This CDR3 is built from 12 residues. Germline CDR1 is ENHRY and CDR2 is SYGVKD.

The table lists this clone with a few counts. Written as DNA, the CDR3 is TGTGCCAGCAGCTTAAGGGCCCCGGGGGGGGTGGATACGCAGTATTTT. Translation: CASSLRAPGGVDTQYF. The chain combines TRBV7-8 with TRBJ2-3, with 8 bases that match TRBD2. This CDR3 spans 16 amino acids. Germline CDR1 reads SGHVS; CDR2 reads FQNEAQ. The trim removed 2 bases at V and 6 bases at J, leaving 10 bases unmatched.